This T cell receptor beta chain was captured by sequencing in a study of T cells after posttransplantation cyclophosphamide. Findings and caveats of the study: After PTCy, TRB diversity resembled that of CNI/methotrexate controls.

Peripheral blood was collected from the related graft donor on the marrow donation day. The CDR3 runs to 15 residues. Germline V gene lookup returns CDR1 MNHEY and CDR2 SVGAGI. V lost 8 bases and J 3 bases, leaving 17 bases between the germline ends. With regard to this clone: Its antigen is undetermined.

This table comes from immunoSEQ multiplex PCR, and its TCRdb copy is limited to in-frame clones, with some not included. The sample has approximately 29,000 clones; 80% to 90% are singletons. The chain has TRBV6-5 and TRBJ1-5; no definite D call. The source of this sequence is a man in his fifties. Material for sequencing was PBMCs. The CDR3 DNA is TGTGCCAGCGGCGAGACACTTTCCCCCAATCAGCCCCAGCATTTT. Encoded protein: CASGETLSPNQPQHF.